The 27 T cell receptor beta chains given below trace back to one sample, sequenced in a study of vaccination effects on CD4 cells after COVID-19. Their recognized antigens are unknown. Sequencing followed a ViraFEST assay step that expanded antigen-specific CD4+ T cells with viral peptide pools. CD4+ T cells were isolated after 10 days of culture. Nobody among the vaccine recipients had prior SARS-CoV-2 infection (nucleocapsid antibodies were negative). The protocol was immunoSEQ multiplex PCR, while the TCRdb copy is restricted to in-frame clones and leaves out a portion. The data show fewer than 25,000 clones, almost 70% seen once. The sequencing used CD4+ T cells from PBMCs cultured with HCoV-NL63 spike peptides, collected before COVID-19 vaccination. The receptors shown here come from a human donor who received a COVID-19 vaccine.

The chain is built from TRBV9 and TRBJ2-3; TRBD2 matches at 10 bases. This CDR3 is 16 amino acids long. Germline values: CDR1 SGDLS, CDR2 YYNGEE. V was pared by 0 bases and J by 5 bases, with 6 bases of the junction left unmatched. CDR3 in DNA: TGTGCCAGCAGCGTAGCTACTAGCGGGGCTGGAGATACGCAGTATTTT. It yields the protein CASSVATSGAGDTQYF.

The rearrangement uses TRBV6-5 and TRBJ1-2; tentatively, D is TRBD1 (5 bases). CDR3 size: 15 residues. From germline, CDR1 is MNHEY and CDR2 SVGAGI. The V end lost 4 bases, the J end lost 2 bases, and 14 bases lay between the germline ends. The CDR3 loop reads CASSFQGSGNYGYTF. CDR3 bases: TGTGCCAGCAGTTTCCAGGGATCTGGAAACTATGGCTACACCTTC.

The sample holds one count of this clone. The chain employs TRBV27 and TRBJ1-2; 8 bases match TRBD1. The CDR3 runs to 14 residues. With 5 bases clipped from V and 5 bases from J, the junction kept 7 bases outside the gene matches. Per the germline V gene, CDR1 is MNHEY and CDR2 is SMNVEV (reference sequence). CDR3 amino acids: CASSQDRGFYGYTF. The CDR3 DNA is TGTGCCAGCAGTCAAGACAGGGGATTTTATGGCTACACCTTC.

The chain couples TRBV18 to TRBJ1-6, with 7 positions matching TRBD1. V lost 3 bases to trimming and J lost 8 bases; unmatched junction nucleotides: 4. The CDR3 runs to 14 residues. Germline values: CDR1 KGHSH, CDR2 LQKENI. In DNA, the CDR3 is TGTGCCAGCTCACCGGACAGGAATGATTCACCCCTCCACTTT. Its translation: CASSPDRNDSPLHF.

The rearrangement uses TRBV25-1 and TRBJ2-1; D perhaps matches TRBD1 (5 bases). Trimming stripped 11 bases from V and 8 bases from J, with 25 bases between. The CDR3 spans 15 residues. Germline V gene sequence: CDR1 MGHDK, CDR2 SYGVNS. The CDR3 bases are TGTGCCTCACCTACGCGGCTAGACCAAGGGGATGAGCAGTTCTTC. Protein product: CASPTRLDQGDEQFF.

This clone showed up just a few times. The V gene is TRBV2, the J gene TRBJ1-5; TRBD1 matches 8 bases. The CDR3 length is 13 residues. The V and J ends lost 5 bases and 6 bases, in that order; junction bases with no gene match: 3. Germline lookup yields CDR1 SNHLY and CDR2 FYNNEI. CDR3 DNA: TGTGCCAGCAGTTTTCAGGGGGCTCAGCCCCAGCATTTT. This codes for CASSFQGAQPQHF.

The J gene is TRBJ2-5, the V gene TRBV18, with 8 nucleotides matching TRBD1. Germline CDR1 reads KGHSH; CDR2 reads LQKENI. The CDR3 totals 15 residues. V trimming: 5 bases; J trimming: 4 bases; junction bases outside the gene matches: 9. CDR3 region: CASSLTGALGETQYF. The CDR3 DNA reads TGTGCCAGCTCATTGACAGGGGCCTTGGGAGAGACCCAGTACTTC.

This chain joins TRBV3-1 (or the pseudogene TRBV3-2) and TRBJ1-3; 10 bases are a match to TRBD1. Germline trimming cut 4 bases from V and 8 bases from J; bases unmatched to any gene: 14. CDR1 LGHDT and CDR2 YNNKEL come from the germline V gene (reference sequence). The CDR3 runs 17 residues. The DNA for the CDR3 is TGTGCCAGCAGCCGGGTGACAGGGGGCGCTTCCCTAGACACCATATATTTT. Translated: CASSRVTGGASLDTIYF.

The genes are TRBV5-1 and TRBJ1-1; 7 bases are shared with TRBD1. The CDR3 has 16 amino acids. Trimming took 3 bases from V and 2 from J; bases not matched to a gene: 10. CDR1 and CDR2 (germline): SGHRS, YFSETQ. The CDR3 spells CASSWGYRGHNTEAFF. The CDR3, as DNA: TGCGCCAGCAGCTGGGGATACAGGGGCCATAACACTGAAGCTTTCTTT.

The CDR3 is CASSFTGSYNSPLHF. The DNA for the CDR3 is TGTGCCAGCAGTTTCACAGGGTCCTATAATTCACCCCTCCACTTT. This rearrangement joins TRBV6-5 to TRBJ1-6; maybe TRBD1 (6 bases). Trimming left V 4 bases short and J 1 base short, with 8 bases between. CDR1 and CDR2 (germline): MNHEY, SVGAGI. CDR3 length equals 15 residues.

The rearrangement uses TRBV10-2 and TRBJ2-7, with D perhaps matching TRBD1 (5 bases). V lost 10 bases and J lost 2, with 18 bases in between. CDR1 and CDR2 from the germline V gene are WSHSY and SAAADI. The CDR3 covers 14 residues. For the CDR3, the DNA is TGCGCCACGTCTGGGGCCGTAACTCCCTACGAGCAGTACTTC. This gives the protein CATSGAVTPYEQYF.

This clone has only a few counts. The CDR3 loop reads CASRVAGSSYNEQFF. The CDR3 DNA reads TGTGCCTCCAGGGTAGCGGGATCCTCCTACAATGAGCAGTTCTTC. The V gene is TRBV10-3, the J gene TRBJ2-1; 8 nucleotides agree with TRBD2. After removal of 11 bases from V and 0 bases from J, the junction contained 9 bases not matched to a gene. CDR3 length: 15 residues. Germline CDR1 ENHRY, CDR2 SYGVKD.

The J gene is TRBJ2-7, the V gene TRBV2; D tentatively reads TRBD1 or TRBD2 (5 bases each). In germline, CDR1 is SNHLY, CDR2 FYNNEI. Trimming removed 6 bases at V and 0 bases at J, with 21 bases between. The CDR3 is 17 amino acids. CDR3 protein: CASSGVGEDWSSYEQYF. The CDR3 DNA sequence: TGTGCCAGCAGCGGTGTGGGGGAAGACTGGAGCTCCTACGAGCAGTACTTC.

V and J are TRBV11-3 and TRBJ2-5; 9 bases match TRBD2. V dropped 1 base and J dropped 2; count of bases not matched to a gene: 5. Germline V gene sequence: CDR1 SGHNT, CDR2 YENEEA. This CDR3 comprises 16 residues. The CDR3 loop is CASSLGRTSAQETQYF. The CDR3 DNA reads as TGTGCCAGCAGCTTAGGAAGGACTAGCGCTCAAGAGACCCAGTACTTC.

V and J are TRBV7-9 and TRBJ1-2; D gene unclear. V was cut by 3 bases and J by 3 bases, with 5 bases left in between. This CDR3 comprises 12 residues. Germline V CDR1 and CDR2: SEHNR, FQNEAQ (reference sequence). CDR3 sequence: CASSFSDYGYTF. Written as DNA, the CDR3 is TGTGCCAGCAGCTTTTCCGACTATGGCTACACCTTC.

CDR3 sequence reads: CATSIRTSSNGEQFF. CDR3 in DNA: TGTGCCACCAGCATAAGGACTAGCTCGAACGGTGAGCAGTTCTTC. The rearrangement links TRBV15 to TRBJ2-1; 8 positions match TRBD2. V trimming: 4 bases; J trimming: 9 bases; junction bases outside the gene matches: 11. The germline V gene encodes CDR1 LNHNV and CDR2 YYDKDF (reference sequence). This CDR3 contains 15 residues.

The chain carries TRBV7-9 and TRBJ2-3, with TRBD2 as a possible D gene (6 bases). The V gene's germline CDR1 is SEHNR and CDR2 FQNEAQ (reference sequence). The CDR3 consists of 16 residues. Trimming removed 6 bases at V and 0 bases at J, with 16 bases between. CDR3 amino acids: CASSHKLARSTDTQYF. CDR3 bases: TGTGCCAGCAGTCATAAGCTAGCGCGGAGCACAGATACGCAGTATTTT.

In its sample, this clone was seen a few times. The CDR3 reads CASSFAGGNQPQHF. The CDR3 DNA reads as TGTGCCAGCAGCTTTGCAGGGGGTAATCAGCCCCAGCATTTT. The V gene is TRBV5-5, the J gene TRBJ1-5; 7 nucleotides align to TRBD1. This CDR3 has 14 amino acids. With 2 bases clipped from V and 4 bases from J, the junction kept 3 bases outside the gene matches. CDR1 and CDR2 from the germline V gene are SGHKS and YYEKEE (reference sequence).

V usage is TRBV29-1 and J usage is TRBJ1-2; D is ambiguous. The V gene lost 5 bases and the J gene lost 6 bases, with 7 bases spanning the gap. The length of the CDR3 is 10 residues. CDR1 and CDR2 from the germline V gene are SQVTM and ANQGSEA. The chain's CDR3 is CSVKEDGYTF. CDR3 coding DNA: TGCAGCGTTAAGGAGGATGGCTACACCTTC.

This rearrangement joins TRBV7-8 to TRBJ1-2, with no clear D. Germline values: CDR1 SGHVS, CDR2 FQNEAQ. This CDR3 is 14 amino acids long. The ends were cut back, 0 bases at V and 1 base at J, with 6 bases in the middle. As DNA, the CDR3 is TGTGCCAGCAGCTTAGCCGGCAATAACTATGGCTACACCTTC. The encoded protein is CASSLAGNNYGYTF.

J is TRBJ2-2 and V is TRBV9, with 12 bases identical to TRBD1. With V trimmed by 0 bases and J by 5 bases, 2 bases remained unmatched. The CDR3 length is 16 residues. Per germline, CDR1 SGDLS and CDR2 YYNGEE. As DNA, the CDR3 is TGTGCCAGCAGCGTAGGGGACAGGGGGCGTACCGGGGAGCTGTTTTTT. This translates into CASSVGDRGRTGELFF.

The chain combines TRBV6-5 with TRBJ1-5, with D possibly matching TRBD1 (6 bases). The V end lost 6 bases, the J end lost 1 base, and 7 bases lay between the germline ends. The length of the CDR3 is 13 residues. Germline V gene lookup returns CDR1 MNHEY and CDR2 SVGAGI. CDR3 in amino acids: CASRQGSNQPQHF. The CDR3 DNA sequence: TGTGCCAGCAGACAGGGCAGCAATCAGCCCCAGCATTTT.

The V gene is TRBV7-8, the J gene TRBJ1-3; D not certain. The V gene's germline CDR1 is SGHVS and CDR2 FQNEAQ. V dropped 2 bases and J dropped 6 bases, with 14 bases sitting between them. The CDR3 loop spans 15 amino acids. CDR3 loop: CASSLSLLRTNTIYF. The CDR3 DNA reads as TGTGCCAGCAGCTTATCCCTGTTAAGGACAAACACCATATATTTT. Full variable domain (remainder filled in from reference TRBV7-8 and TRBJ1-3): GAGVSQSPRYKVAKRGQDVALRCDPISGHVSLFWYQQALGQGPEFLTYFQNEAQLDKSGLPSDRFFAERPEGSVSTLKIQRTQQEDSAVYLCASSLSLLRTNTIYFGEGSWLTVV.

The CDR3 region has the DNA TGTGCCAGCAGTTACTCGCGTAGGGGAGGCGGCTACACCTTC. This codes for CASSYSRRGGGYTF. The V call is TRBV6-5, the J call TRBJ1-2, with a tentative D call TRBD1 (5 bases). CDR3 length: 14 amino acids. V gave up 0 bases and J gave up 8 bases, with 13 bases separating them. Germline V gives CDR1 MNHEY, CDR2 SVGAGI.

This clone was observed a few times. This chain joins TRBV28 and TRBJ1-1; weak D call: TRBD1 (6 bases). V lost 3 bases, J lost 3 bases, and 14 bases lay in between. Germline CDR1 reads MDHEN; CDR2 reads SYDVKM. This CDR3 spans 15 amino acids. The chain's CDR3 is CASSLAGGSDTEAFF. DNA for the CDR3: TGTGCCAGCAGTTTGGCGGGGGGCTCGGACACTGAAGCTTTCTTT.

This clone turned up a few times. This rearrangement joins TRBV30 to TRBJ1-3; D remains unclear. Between the trimmed V and J ends, which lost 2 bases and 4 bases, there was a span of 9 bases. CDR1 GTSNPN and CDR2 SVGIG come from the germline V gene (reference sequence). The CDR3 runs 13 residues. The CDR3 loop is CAWSLGSGNTIYF. The CDR3 bases are TGTGCCTGGAGTCTAGGGTCCGGAAACACCATATATTTT.

J is TRBJ2-2 and V is TRBV4-1; perhaps D is TRBD1 or TRBD2 (5 bases each). V shed 4 bases and J shed 4 bases, with 13 bases lying between them. The CDR3 extends over 15 amino acids. In germline, CDR1 is MGHRA, CDR2 YSYEKL. CDR3 bases: TGCGCCAGCAGCCCTCCGGGACGGGGCACCGGGGAGCTGTTTTTT. Translated, it gives CASSPPGRGTGELFF.